This T cell receptor (beta chain) was observed in a study of cytomegalovirus exposure and HLA in healthy donors. The study's findings and limits: Most TCR sequences proved rare, with some public TCRs found in many donors.

This clone has a count of ten or more. Its antigen is currently unknown. The CDR3 totals 17 residues. In germline, CDR1 is MNHEY, CDR2 SMNVEV (reference sequence). V was clipped by 5 bases and J by 3 bases, with 20 bases between them. The PCR employed 60 Vbeta primers together with 13 Jbeta primers. The method was immunoSEQ multiplex PCR; TCRdb's version includes in-frame clones alone and lacks a portion of them. The profile shows roughly 120,000 clones, 15% to 19% of them singletons. Sequenced material: PBMCs. The gene calls are TRBV27 and TRBJ1-5, with unresolved D. This TCR came from a young woman in good health and CMV-seronegative. CDR3 amino acids: CASSPLMSLATNQPQHF. CDR3 DNA sequence: TGTGCCAGCAGTCCTCTCATGTCCCTCGCTACCAATCAGCCCCAGCATTTT.